The next 10 T cell receptor beta chains were all read from a single sample in a study of shared clonotypes between healthy human individuals. The table came from immunoSEQ multiplex PCR; TCRdb's copy has only in-frame clones and leaves some out. The table lists about 2,500,000 clones, over 85% of them singletons, with over 0.12% in the top ten. Material for sequencing was naive CD4+ T cells sorted from blood. The subset is: CD45RA+ positively selected. The receptors originated from a man between 18 and 35 years old in good health.

CDR3 nucleotides: TGTGCCTGGAACTTTGGACTAGCGGGACCTGAGCAGTTCTTC. Amino acid sequence: CAWNFGLAGPEQFF. The chain is built from TRBV30 and TRBJ2-1; 12 bases are a match to TRBD2. In germline, CDR1 is GTSNPN, CDR2 SVGIG (reference sequence). The junction had 7 bases not matched to a gene; V was cut back by 4 bases and J by 9 bases. This CDR3 contains 14 residues. The variable domain in full, with the rest retrieved from reference TRBV30 and TRBJ2-1, is SQTIHQWPATLVQPVGSPLSLECTVEGTSNPNLYWYRQAAGRGLQLLFYSVGIGQISSEVPQNLSASRPQDRQFILSSKKLLLSDSGFYLCAWNFGLAGPEQFFGPGTRLTVL.

J is TRBJ2-2 and V is TRBV23-1, with 9 bases matching TRBD1. TRBV23-1 is sorted into the ORF group, with uncertain function. The junction had 10 bases not matched to a gene; V was cut back by 7 bases and J by 1 base. The CDR3 length is 17 residues. The CDR3 sequence is CASTSKGTGQNTGELFF. The CDR3 DNA reads as TGCGCCAGCACGTCTAAGGGGACAGGGCAGAACACCGGGGAGCTGTTTTTT.

The gene calls are TRBV7-2 and TRBJ1-1; D call uncertain. The V and J ends lost 3 bases and 10 bases respectively, with 12 bases between them. The germline gives CDR1 SGHTA, CDR2 FQGNSA. The length of the CDR3 is 12 residues. For the CDR3, the DNA is TGTGCCAGCAGCTTCGAGAAAGGGATAGCTTTCTTT. Its protein product is CASSFEKGIAFF.

The chain combines TRBV5-5 with TRBJ2-7; TRBD1 matches 8 bases. The ends lost 3 bases at V and 5 bases at J; junction bases unmatched: 7. The germline gives CDR1 SGHKS, CDR2 YYEKEE (reference sequence). CDR3 length: 14 amino acids. The CDR3 coding sequence is TGTGCCAGCAGCTCGCAGGGGGCGCGCAACGAGCAGTACTTC. It is translated as CASSSQGARNEQYF.

The gene calls are TRBV7-9 and TRBJ2-5; D is ambiguous. Germline CDR1 and CDR2: SEHNR and FQNEAQ (reference sequence). The length of the CDR3 is 14 residues. V gave up 0 bases and J gave up 2 bases, with 7 bases separating them. The CDR3 DNA reads as TGTGCCAGCAGCTTAGCCTACATGCAAGAGACCCAGTACTTC. It encodes CASSLAYMQETQYF.

This sequence joins TRBV7-2 and TRBJ1-1; maybe TRBD1 (5 bases). V dropped 5 bases and J dropped 3 bases, with 10 bases sitting between them. CDR1 and CDR2 from the germline V gene are SGHTA and FQGNSA. The CDR3 runs 13 residues. CDR3: CASSRKGDTEAFF. CDR3 coding DNA: TGTGCCAGCAGCCGGAAAGGGGACACTGAAGCTTTCTTT.

The gene calls are TRBV6-6 and TRBJ1-6; 8 nucleotides align to TRBD1. This CDR3 is 14 amino acids long. Germline V CDR1 and CDR2: MNHNY, SVGAGI (reference sequence). The junction had 4 bases not matched to a gene; V was cut back by 6 bases and J by 6 bases. The CDR3 nucleotides are TGTGCCAGCAGGCCCGGACAGGGTAATTCACCCCTCCACTTT. Encoded protein: CASRPGQGNSPLHF.

The rearrangement links TRBV28 to TRBJ1-5, with D possibly TRBD1 on 5 matching bases. This CDR3 comprises 13 residues. V was pared by 9 bases and J by 5 bases, with 14 bases between. Germline values: CDR1 MDHEN, CDR2 SYDVKM. This CDR3 reads CARTGDHYQPQHF. CDR3 sequence (DNA): TGTGCCAGAACTGGGGACCACTATCAGCCCCAGCATTTT.

A word on this clone: Distinct nucleotide sequences in the sample also encode this CDR3. The chain recombines TRBV7-8 with TRBJ1-1; D gene uncertain. Trimming cost V 3 bases and J 1 base, with 9 bases left between them. The CDR3 totals 14 residues. Germline V gene sequence: CDR1 SGHVS, CDR2 FQNEAQ. The CDR3 here is CASSFGQANTEAFF. The CDR3 bases are TGTGCCAGCAGCTTCGGCCAGGCGAACACTGAAGCTTTCTTT.

The V call is TRBV25-1, the J call TRBJ2-1, with 7 nucleotides matching TRBD2. Looked up from germline, CDR1 is MGHDK and CDR2 is SYGVNS. CDR3 size: 15 residues. V lost 4 bases to trimming and J lost 1 base; unmatched junction nucleotides: 4. CDR3 bases: TGTGCCAGCAGTGGGGGGGGATGGTCCTACAATGAGCAGTTCTTC. Amino acid sequence: CASSGGGWSYNEQFF.